This TCR beta chain was sequenced during a study of T cells in Graves' hyperthyroidism and ophthalmopathy. Study-wide results and caveats: Separating ophthalmopathy from stable hyperthyroidism was achieved by a 13 V-J model. Peripheral blood also featured most of the thyroid clonotypes expanded above 0.001.

This clonotype was counted a few times. The antigen is not known. The CDR3 consists of 13 residues. Per germline, CDR1 LGHDT and CDR2 YNNKEL (reference sequence). The V end lost 2 bases, the J end lost 9 bases, and 11 bases lay between the germline ends. Patients were aged 18 to 65, had disease duration under 2 months, and had newly diagnosed hyperthyroidism. The PBMCs studied were ones that came from about 10 ml fresh peripheral blood. What was amplified from RNA transcripts were TCR beta CDR3 regions. First-round RT-PCR targeting the TCR CDR3 was performed with the HTBI primer set. TCRdb analysed the multiplex PCR reads with MiXCR anew, one entry per CDR3 protein. The sample yields some 600,000 distinct CDR3 sequences, more than 11% seen once.

The receptor comes from a woman in her 30s with Graves' hyperthyroidism that later progressed to Graves' ophthalmopathy. The chain combines TRBV3-1 with TRBJ1-5; D remains ambiguous. Material for sequencing was blood. The CDR3 spells CASSQRSGRPQHF. The DNA for the CDR3 is TGTGCCAGCAGCCAACGAAGTGGGCGGCCCCAGCATTTT.